This TCR beta chain emerged from a study of human T cells and chemical hapten exposure. There are a few counts of this clonotype. Time point given: pre-sensitization, week 0. Treatment meaning: therapeutic diphenylcyclopropenone sensitization with weekly scalp DPC. TCRdb itself ran the RACE reads through MiXCR, one entry per CDR3 protein. The sample holds around 110,000 distinct CDR3 sequences, approximately 12% seen once. CDR3 size: 13 residues. V lost 2 bases and J lost 7, with 9 bases in between. The chain recombines TRBV12-3 or TRBV12-4 with TRBJ2-1, with D possibly matching TRBD1 (6 bases). This receptor was obtained from a woman aged 45-59 years with alopecia areata. Some clones in this sample may be carry-over from other donors' samples. This material consisted of whole blood, taken in connection with sensitization to the hapten diphenylcyclopropenone (DPC). CDR3 sequence reads: CASSLRQGNEQFF. The CDR3 nucleotides are TGTGCCAGCAGTTTACGGCAGGGGAATGAGCAGTTCTTC.